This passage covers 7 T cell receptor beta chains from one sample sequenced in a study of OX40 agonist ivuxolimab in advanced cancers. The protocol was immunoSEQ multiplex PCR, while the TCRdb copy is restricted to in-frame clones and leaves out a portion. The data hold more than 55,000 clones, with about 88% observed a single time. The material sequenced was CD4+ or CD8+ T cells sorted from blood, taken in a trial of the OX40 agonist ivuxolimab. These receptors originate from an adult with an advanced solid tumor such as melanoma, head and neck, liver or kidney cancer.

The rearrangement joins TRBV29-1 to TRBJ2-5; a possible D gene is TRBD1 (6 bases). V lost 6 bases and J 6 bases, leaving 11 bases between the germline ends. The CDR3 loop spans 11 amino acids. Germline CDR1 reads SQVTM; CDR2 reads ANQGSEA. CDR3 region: CSVGQGKTQYF. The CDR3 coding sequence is TGCAGCGTGGGACAAGGGAAGACCCAGTACTTC.

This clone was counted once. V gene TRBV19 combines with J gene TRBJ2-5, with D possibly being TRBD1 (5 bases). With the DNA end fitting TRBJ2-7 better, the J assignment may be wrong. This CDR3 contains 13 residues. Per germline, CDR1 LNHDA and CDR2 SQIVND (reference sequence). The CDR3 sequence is CASRKTGWNEQYF. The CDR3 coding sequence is TGTGCCAGTAGAAAAACAGGTTGGAACGAGCAGTACTTC.

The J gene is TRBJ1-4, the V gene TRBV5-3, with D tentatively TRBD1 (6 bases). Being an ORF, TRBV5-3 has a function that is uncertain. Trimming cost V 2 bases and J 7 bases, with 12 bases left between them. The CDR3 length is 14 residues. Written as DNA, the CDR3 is TGTGCCAGAAGCTTAAGGGGGGGAAGTGAAAAACTGTTTTTT. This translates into CARSLRGGSEKLFF.

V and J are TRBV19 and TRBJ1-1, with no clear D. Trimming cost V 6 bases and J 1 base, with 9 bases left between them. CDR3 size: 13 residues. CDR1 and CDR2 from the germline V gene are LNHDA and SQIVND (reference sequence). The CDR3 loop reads CASSSTWNTEAFF. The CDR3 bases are TGTGCCAGTAGCTCCACCTGGAACACTGAAGCTTTCTTT.

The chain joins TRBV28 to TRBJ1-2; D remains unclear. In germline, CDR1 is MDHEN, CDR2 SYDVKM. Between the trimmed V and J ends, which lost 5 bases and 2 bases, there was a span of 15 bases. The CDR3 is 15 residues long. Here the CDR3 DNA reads TGTGCCAGCAGTACCCCGCACAGTACCAACTATGGCTACACCTTC. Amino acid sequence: CASSTPHSTNYGYTF.

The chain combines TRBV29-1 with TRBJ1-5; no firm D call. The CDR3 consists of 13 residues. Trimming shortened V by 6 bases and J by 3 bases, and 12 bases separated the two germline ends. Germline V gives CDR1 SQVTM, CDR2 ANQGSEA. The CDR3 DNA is TGCAGCGTCGAGGGAGGTTACAATCAGCCCCAGCATTTT. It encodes CSVEGGYNQPQHF.

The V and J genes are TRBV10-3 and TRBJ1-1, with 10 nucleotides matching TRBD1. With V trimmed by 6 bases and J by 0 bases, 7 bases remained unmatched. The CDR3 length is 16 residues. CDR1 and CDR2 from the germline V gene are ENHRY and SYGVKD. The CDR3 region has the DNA TGTGCCATCAGAAAGACAGGGGGCGACGTGAACACTGAAGCTTTCTTT. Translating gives CAIRKTGGDVNTEAFF.